The rows below give T cell receptor beta chains drawn from one sample of a study of human CD4 T cells and Enterobacteriaceae. The method was immunoSEQ multiplex PCR; TCRdb's version includes in-frame clones alone and lacks a portion of them. The table includes 25,000 to 30,000 clones, more than 80% detected once. The sample taken for sequencing was memory CD4+ T cells from blood. The source of these receptors is a human donor in good health. Both conserved end residues are part of each CDR3. The D gene is left open where the match is weak. Some rows mark clone size as missing; the rest say once, few, many or name a class of expanded clone.

TRBV19	TRBD2	few	TRBJ2-2	TGTGCCACCCAAGAATATAGCGGGAGGCCCACCGGGGAGCTGTTTTTT	CATQEYSGRPTGELFF
TRBV7-3	TRBD2	NA	TRBJ2-1	TGTGCCAGCAGCCCAAGACTAGCGGCTAACAATGAGCAGTTCTTC	CASSPRLAANNEQFF
TRBV30	NA	NA	TRBJ1-2	TGTGCCTGGGATAGAAGGGGCCTTGTTGGCTACACCTTC	CAWDRRGLVGYTF
TRBV13	NA	NA	TRBJ1-6	TGTGCCAGCAGCCTCCCAGGGCTCCAGGGAGACTCACCCCTCCACTTT	CASSLPGLQGDSPLHF
TRBV5-1	TRBD1	NA	TRBJ2-7	TGCGCCAGCAGTTCCGGGACAGGGGGGGACGAGCAGTACTTC	CASSSGTGGDEQYF
TRBV5-1	NA	NA	TRBJ2-5	TGCGCCAGCGGCGGGGTCAGGGAGACCCAGTACTTC	CASGGVRETQYF
TRBV5-1	NA	NA	TRBJ2-3	TGCGCCAGCAGCCGGCAGGCCCGCACAGATACGCAGTATTTT	CASSRQARTDTQYF
TRBV27	NA	NA	TRBJ1-1	TGTGCCAGCAGTTCTTATGGGAACACTGAAGCTTTCTTT	CASSSYGNTEAFF
TRBV7-2	TRBD2	NA	TRBJ2-1	TGTGCCAGCAGCCCAGGACTAGCGTGGGGCAATGAGCAGTTCTTC	CASSPGLAWGNEQFF
TRBV9	NA	once	TRBJ2-6	TGTGCCAGCAGCGTAGTTACTGGGGCCAACGTCCTGACTTTC	CASSVVTGANVLTF
TRBV6-5	NA	NA	TRBJ2-1	TGTGCCAGCAGTTTCCACGGACGGAGCTCCTACAATGAGCAGTTCTTC	CASSFHGRSSYNEQFF
TRBV6-1	NA	NA	TRBJ2-2	TGTGCCAGCAGTGCCTCCCAGGGTTTGATTACCGGGGAGCTGTTTTTT	CASSASQGLITGELFF
TRBV7-9	NA	NA	TRBJ2-5	TGTGCCAGCAGCCGAACTGGGGGAGAGGAGACCCAGTACTTC	CASSRTGGEETQYF
TRBV6-1	NA	NA	TRBJ2-7	TGTGCCAGCAGTGAAGGGTACGAGCAGTACTTC	CASSEGYEQYF
TRBV4-1	NA	NA	TRBJ1-2	TGCGCCAGCAGGCCCCTGATAGGTGACTACACCTTC	CASRPLIGDYTF
TRBV28	NA	once	TRBJ2-2	TGTGCCAGCCCGGACGGTAGGAACACCGGGGAGCTGTTTTTT	CASPDGRNTGELFF
TRBV5-1	NA	NA	TRBJ2-7	TGCGCCAGCAGCCCTCCAACGGACGAGCAGTACTTC	CASSPPTDEQYF
TRBV11-3	NA	NA	TRBJ2-5	TGTGCCAGCAGCGCGCAGGGAACCGGAGGGGAGACCCAGTACTTC	CASSAQGTGGETQYF
TRBV5-1	NA	once	TRBJ2-1	TGCGCCAGCACAGGTCAGAGGGTCGATGAGCAGTTCTTC	CASTGQRVDEQFF
TRBV6-1	TRBD1	NA	TRBJ1-2	TGTGCCAGCCGATCGGACAGGGCTAGGGGCTACACCTTC	CASRSDRARGYTF
TRBV9	NA	NA	TRBJ2-3	TGTGCCAGCAGCGTACTCGGGCTAGGGATCACAGATACGCAGTATTTT	CASSVLGLGITDTQYF
TRBV4-1	TRBD1	NA	TRBJ1-3	TGCGCCAGCAGCAATATCCGGGACAGGGGGAACACCATATATTTT	CASSNIRDRGNTIYF
TRBV5-1	TRBD1	NA	TRBJ2-3	TGCGCCAGCAGCGCCGGGACAGCAACAGATACGCAGTATTTT	CASSAGTATDTQYF
TRBV10-1	NA	once	TRBJ2-1	TGCGCCAGCAGTGAGTCTAAGAGGGCGAATTACAATGAGCAGTTCTTC	CASSESKRANYNEQFF
TRBV4-1	NA	NA	TRBJ2-1	TGCGCCAGCAGCCCACGCCTAATGGACAATGAGCAGTTCTTC	CASSPRLMDNEQFF
TRBV15	NA	few	TRBJ2-4	TGTGCCACCAGTCCCCGGGAAGCCAAAAACATTCAGTACTTC	CATSPREAKNIQYF
TRBV10-2	NA	NA	TRBJ2-1	TGCGCCAGCAGGATCCAGGGGAAGAGTGGATCCTACAATGAGCAGTTCTTC	CASRIQGKSGSYNEQFF
TRBV18	NA	NA	TRBJ2-7	TGTGCCAGCTCACCTCCCGCCAACTACGAGCAGTACTTC	CASSPPANYEQYF
TRBV28	TRBD1	NA	TRBJ2-3	TGTGCCAGCAGTTTAAGGGACAGGGGGCTGGGTACGCAGTATTTT	CASSLRDRGLGTQYF
TRBV7-6	NA	NA	TRBJ2-3	TGTGCCAGCAGCTTAGTCCGGGATACGCAGTATTTT	CASSLVRDTQYF
TRBV5-1	NA	NA	TRBJ1-1	TGCGCCAGCAGCCAACAGGCCACGAACACTGAAGCTTTCTTT	CASSQQATNTEAFF
TRBV7-6	TRBD2	NA	TRBJ2-3	TGTGCCAGCAGCTTGAATAGCGGGAGAACAGATACGCAGTATTTT	CASSLNSGRTDTQYF
TRBV10-1	TRBD2	NA	TRBJ2-3	TGCGCCAGCAGTGATGGCGGGAGGGCCACAGATACGCAGTATTTT	CASSDGGRATDTQYF
TRBV27	NA	once	TRBJ1-2	TGTGCCAGCAGTTTCCTCCCTCATGGGGCCTATGGCTACACCTTC	CASSFLPHGAYGYTF
TRBV7-2	TRBD2	NA	TRBJ2-7	TGTGCCAGCAGCCCACAAAGCGGGGGGGCCTACGAGCAGTACTTC	CASSPQSGGAYEQYF
TRBV30	NA	NA	TRBJ2-1	TGTGCCTGGAGTGCCGAAGGGAACTCCTACAATGAGCAGTTCTTC	CAWSAEGNSYNEQFF
TRBV2	NA	NA	TRBJ1-4	TGTGCCAGCAGTGATACAGGCGAAAAACTGTTTTTT	CASSDTGEKLFF
TRBV19	NA	NA	TRBJ2-7	TGTGCCAGTAGTATAGTTTTTTTCGGGAAGCGAGGTTCCTACGAGCAGTACTTC	CASSIVFFGKRGSYEQYF
TRBV6-5	NA	NA	TRBJ1-1	TGTGCCAGCAGTTACTGGGAGAACACTGAAGCTTTCTTT	CASSYWENTEAFF
TRBV2	NA	NA	TRBJ1-1	TGTGCCAGCAGTGGACCCCTTCTACAGGGGAACACTGAAGCTTTCTTT	CASSGPLLQGNTEAFF
TRBV5-1	NA	few	TRBJ2-7	TGCGCCAGCAGCCCGTGGACGTCAGGGGGGTTCTACGAGCAGTACTTC	CASSPWTSGGFYEQYF
TRBV5-1	NA	NA	TRBJ1-2	TGCGCCAGCAGCTTGGTTGGGGAAGGATATGGCTACACCTTC	CASSLVGEGYGYTF
TRBV15	NA	NA	TRBJ2-4	TGTGCCACCAGCAGAGCAGCGCCCAGCCACATTCAGTACTTC	CATSRAAPSHIQYF
TRBV4-2	TRBD1	NA	TRBJ2-2	TGTGCCAGCAGCCAATCGGGACAGGGCAGTCGTTTCGACACCGGGGAGCTGTTTTTT	CASSQSGQGSRFDTGELFF
TRBV4-1	TRBD1	NA	TRBJ1-3	TGCGCCAGCAGCCTTACCGGGACAGGGGGAAACACCATATATTTT	CASSLTGTGGNTIYF
TRBV19	NA	NA	TRBJ2-3	TGTGCCAGTACTGTATCAGGGACAGATACGCAGTATTTT	CASTVSGTDTQYF
TRBV7-9	NA	NA	TRBJ2-7	TGTGCCAGCAGCCAAAGTGATTCGACGGGGTACGAGCAGTACTTC	CASSQSDSTGYEQYF
TRBV6-5	TRBD1	NA	TRBJ2-5	TGTGCCAGCAGTTACTCAGGGGGCAAAGAGACCCAGTACTTC	CASSYSGGKETQYF
TRBV30	NA	few	TRBJ1-3	TGTGCCTGGAGGACTGTGGCTGGAAACACCATATATTTT	CAWRTVAGNTIYF
TRBV19	TRBD2	NA	TRBJ2-5	TGTGCCAGTAGTATAGAAGGACTAGCCAGTGGAGAGACCCAGTACTTC	CASSIEGLASGETQYF
TRBV18	NA	NA	TRBJ1-5	TGTGCCAGCTCCAGGGCCGGGACTCCAAATCAGCCCCAGCATTTT	CASSRAGTPNQPQHF
TRBV11-3	TRBD1	NA	TRBJ1-3	TGTGCCAGCAGCGTCGAACAGGGGTCAAACACCATATATTTT	CASSVEQGSNTIYF
TRBV19	TRBD1	NA	TRBJ1-5	TGTGCCAGTCGAGACAGGGGCAATCAGCCCCAGCATTTT	CASRDRGNQPQHF
TRBV30	NA	NA	TRBJ2-6	TGTGCCTGGAGGGAAGCCGGGACTCCAGCTGGGGCCAACGTCCTGACTTTC	CAWREAGTPAGANVLTF